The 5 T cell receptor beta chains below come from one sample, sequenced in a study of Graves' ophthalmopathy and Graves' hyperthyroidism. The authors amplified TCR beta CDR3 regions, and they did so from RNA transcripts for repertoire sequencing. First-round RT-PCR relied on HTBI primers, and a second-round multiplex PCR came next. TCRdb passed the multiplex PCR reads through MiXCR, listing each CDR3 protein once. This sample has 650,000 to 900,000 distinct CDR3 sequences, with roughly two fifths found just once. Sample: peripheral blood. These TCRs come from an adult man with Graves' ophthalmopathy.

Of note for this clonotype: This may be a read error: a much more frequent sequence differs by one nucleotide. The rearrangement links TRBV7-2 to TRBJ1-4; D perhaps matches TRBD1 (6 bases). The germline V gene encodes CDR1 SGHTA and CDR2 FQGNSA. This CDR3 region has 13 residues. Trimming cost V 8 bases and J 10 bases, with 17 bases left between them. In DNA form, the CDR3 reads TGTGCCAGCGGCACGGACAGAGCAAGAAAACTGTTTTTT. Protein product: CASGTDRARKLFF. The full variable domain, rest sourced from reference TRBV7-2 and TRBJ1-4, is GAGVSQSPSNKVTEKGKDVELRCDPISGHTALYWYRQSLGQGLEFLIYFQGNSAPDKSGLPSDRFSAERTGGSVSTLTIQRTQQEDSAVYLCASGTDRARKLFFGSGTQLSVL.

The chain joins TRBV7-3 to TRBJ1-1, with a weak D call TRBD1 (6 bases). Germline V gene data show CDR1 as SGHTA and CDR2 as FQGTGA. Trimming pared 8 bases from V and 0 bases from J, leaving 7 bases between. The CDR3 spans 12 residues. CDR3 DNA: TGTGCCAGCGCAGGGGTGAACACTGAAGCTTTCTTT. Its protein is CASAGVNTEAFF.

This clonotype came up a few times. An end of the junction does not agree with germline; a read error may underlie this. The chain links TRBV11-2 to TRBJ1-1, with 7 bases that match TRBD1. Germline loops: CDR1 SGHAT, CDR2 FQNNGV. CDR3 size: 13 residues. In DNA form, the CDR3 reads TGTGCCAACAGCTTAGGGACAGCCACTGAAGCTTTCTTT. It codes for CANSLGTATEAFF. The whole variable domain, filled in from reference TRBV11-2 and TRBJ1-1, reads EAGVAQSPRYKIIEKRQSVAFWCNPISGHATLYWYQQILGQGPKLLIQFQNNGVVDDSQLPKDRFSAERLKGVDSTLKIQPAKLEDSAVYLCANSLGTATEAFFGQGTRLTVV.

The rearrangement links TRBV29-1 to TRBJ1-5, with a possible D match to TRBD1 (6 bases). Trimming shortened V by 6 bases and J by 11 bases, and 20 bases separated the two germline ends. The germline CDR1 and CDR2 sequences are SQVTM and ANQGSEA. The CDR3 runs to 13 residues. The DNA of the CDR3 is TGCAGCGTGACGCCGTGGTCAGGGGAGACCCAGCATTTT. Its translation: CSVTPWSGETQHF.

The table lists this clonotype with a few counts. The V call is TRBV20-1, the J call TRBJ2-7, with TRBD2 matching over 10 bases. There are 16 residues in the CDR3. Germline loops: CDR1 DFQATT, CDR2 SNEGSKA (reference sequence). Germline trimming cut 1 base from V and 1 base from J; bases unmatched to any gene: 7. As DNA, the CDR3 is TGCAGTGCTAGAGTACCTAGCGGGGGACGGTCCTACGAGCAGTACTTC. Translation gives CSARVPSGGRSYEQYF.